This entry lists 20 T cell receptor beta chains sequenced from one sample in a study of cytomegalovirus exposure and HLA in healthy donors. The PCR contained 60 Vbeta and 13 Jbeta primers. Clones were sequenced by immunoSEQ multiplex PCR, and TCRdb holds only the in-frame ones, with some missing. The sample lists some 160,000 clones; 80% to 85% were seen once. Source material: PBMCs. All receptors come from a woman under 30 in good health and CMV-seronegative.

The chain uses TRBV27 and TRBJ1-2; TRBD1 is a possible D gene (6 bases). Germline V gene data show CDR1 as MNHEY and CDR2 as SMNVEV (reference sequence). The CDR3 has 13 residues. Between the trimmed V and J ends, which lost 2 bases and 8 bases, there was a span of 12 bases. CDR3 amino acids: CASSLGAGAGYTF. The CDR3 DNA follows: TGTGCCAGCAGTTTAGGGGCAGGGGCCGGCTACACCTTC.

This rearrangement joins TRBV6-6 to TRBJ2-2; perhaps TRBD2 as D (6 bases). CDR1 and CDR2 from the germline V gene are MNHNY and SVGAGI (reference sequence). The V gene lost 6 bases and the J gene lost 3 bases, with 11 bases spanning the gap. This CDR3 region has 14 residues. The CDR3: CASRNRRDTGELFF. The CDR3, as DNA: TGTGCCAGCAGGAATCGGAGGGACACCGGGGAGCTGTTTTTT.

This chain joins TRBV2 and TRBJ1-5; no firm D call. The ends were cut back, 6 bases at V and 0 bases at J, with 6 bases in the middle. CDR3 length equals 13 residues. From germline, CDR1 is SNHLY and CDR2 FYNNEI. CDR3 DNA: TGTGCCAGCAGGGAACATAGCAATCAGCCCCAGCATTTT. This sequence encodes CASREHSNQPQHF.

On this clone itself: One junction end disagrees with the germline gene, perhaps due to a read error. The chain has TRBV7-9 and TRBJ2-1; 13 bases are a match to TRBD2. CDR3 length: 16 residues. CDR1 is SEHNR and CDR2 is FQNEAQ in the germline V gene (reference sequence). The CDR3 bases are TGTTCCAGCAGTTTACGGACTAGCGGGGGTAACAATGAGCAGTTCTTC. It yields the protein CSSSLRTSGGNNEQFF.

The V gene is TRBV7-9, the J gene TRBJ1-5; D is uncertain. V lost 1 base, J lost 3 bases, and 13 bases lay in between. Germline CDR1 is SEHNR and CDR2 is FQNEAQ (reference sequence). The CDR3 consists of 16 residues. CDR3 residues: CASSLGAEGFNQPQHF. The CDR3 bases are TGTGCCAGCAGCTTAGGGGCTGAGGGCTTCAATCAGCCCCAGCATTTT. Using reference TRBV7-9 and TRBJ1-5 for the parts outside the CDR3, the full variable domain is DTGVSQNPRHKITKRGQNVTFRCDPISEHNRLYWYRQTLGQGPEFLTYFQNEAQLEKSRLLSDRFSAERPKGSFSTLEIQRTEQGDSAMYLCASSLGAEGFNQPQHFGDGTRLSIL.

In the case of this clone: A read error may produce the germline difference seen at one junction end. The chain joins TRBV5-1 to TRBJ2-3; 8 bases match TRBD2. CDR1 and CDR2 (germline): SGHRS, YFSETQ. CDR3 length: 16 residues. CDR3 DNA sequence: TGTGCCAGCAGCTCCCTGGGTAGCGGGGCCGCAGATACGCAGTATTTT. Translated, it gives CASSSLGSGAADTQYF. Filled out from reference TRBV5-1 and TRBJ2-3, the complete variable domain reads KAGVTQTPRYLIKTRGQQVTLSCSPISGHRSVSWYQQTPGQGLQFLFEYFSETQRNKGNFPGRFSGRQFSNSRSEMNVSTLELGDSALYLCASSSLGSGAADTQYFGPGTRLTVL.

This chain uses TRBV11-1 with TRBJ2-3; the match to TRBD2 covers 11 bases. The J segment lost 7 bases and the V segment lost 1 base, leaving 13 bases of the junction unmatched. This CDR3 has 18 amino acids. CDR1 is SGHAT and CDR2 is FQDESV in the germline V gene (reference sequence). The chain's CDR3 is CASSLGGILAGGRNTQYF. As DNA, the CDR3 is TGTGCCAGCAGCTTAGGGGGAATTCTAGCGGGGGGAAGAAATACGCAGTATTTT.

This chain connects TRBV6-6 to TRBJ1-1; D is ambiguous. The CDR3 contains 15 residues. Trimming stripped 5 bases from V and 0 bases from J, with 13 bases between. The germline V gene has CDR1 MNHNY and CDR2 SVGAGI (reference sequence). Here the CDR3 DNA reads TGTGCCAGCAGTAAAAGGGAGTTCATGAACACTGAAGCTTTCTTT. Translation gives CASSKREFMNTEAFF.

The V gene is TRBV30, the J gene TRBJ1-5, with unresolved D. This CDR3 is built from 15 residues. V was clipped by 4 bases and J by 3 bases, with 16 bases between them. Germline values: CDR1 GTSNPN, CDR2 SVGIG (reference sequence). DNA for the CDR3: TGTGCCTGGAACAGCCTTGGCCTCGACAATCAGCCCCAGCATTTT. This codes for CAWNSLGLDNQPQHF.

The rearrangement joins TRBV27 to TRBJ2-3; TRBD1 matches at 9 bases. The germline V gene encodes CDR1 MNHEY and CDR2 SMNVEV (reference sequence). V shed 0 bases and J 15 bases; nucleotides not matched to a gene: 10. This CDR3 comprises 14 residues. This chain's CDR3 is CASSLSSWDRVGYF. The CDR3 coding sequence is TGTGCCAGCAGTTTATCTAGTTGGGACAGGGTAGGCTATTTT.

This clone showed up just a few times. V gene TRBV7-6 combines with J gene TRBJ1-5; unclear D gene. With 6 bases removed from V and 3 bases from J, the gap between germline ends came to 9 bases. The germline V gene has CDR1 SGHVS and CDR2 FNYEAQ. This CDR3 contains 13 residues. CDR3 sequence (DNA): TGTGCCAGCAGTTCCCAGTTCAATCAGCCCCAGCATTTT. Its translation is CASSSQFNQPQHF.

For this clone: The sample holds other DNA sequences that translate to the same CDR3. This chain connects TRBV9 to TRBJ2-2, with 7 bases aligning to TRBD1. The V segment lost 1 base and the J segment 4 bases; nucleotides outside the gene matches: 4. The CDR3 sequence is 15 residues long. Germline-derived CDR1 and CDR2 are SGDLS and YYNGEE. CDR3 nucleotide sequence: TGTGCCAGCAGCGTAAAGGGGGCAAGCACCGGGGAGCTGTTTTTT. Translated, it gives CASSVKGASTGELFF.

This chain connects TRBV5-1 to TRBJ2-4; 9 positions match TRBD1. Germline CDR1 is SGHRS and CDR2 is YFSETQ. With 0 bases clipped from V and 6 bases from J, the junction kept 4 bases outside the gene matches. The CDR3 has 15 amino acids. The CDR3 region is CASSLGGTGSNIQYF. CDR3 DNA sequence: TGCGCCAGCAGCTTGGGAGGGACAGGGTCAAACATTCAGTACTTC.

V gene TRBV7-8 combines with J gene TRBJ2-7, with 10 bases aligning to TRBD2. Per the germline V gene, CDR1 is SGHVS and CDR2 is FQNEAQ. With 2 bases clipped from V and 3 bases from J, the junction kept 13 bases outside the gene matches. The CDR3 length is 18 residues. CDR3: CASSLREHSGGTDYEQYF. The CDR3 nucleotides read TGTGCCAGCAGCTTACGCGAGCATAGCGGGGGGACCGACTACGAGCAGTACTTC. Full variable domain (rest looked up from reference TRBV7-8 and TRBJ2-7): GAGVSQSPRYKVAKRGQDVALRCDPISGHVSLFWYQQALGQGPEFLTYFQNEAQLDKSGLPSDRFFAERPEGSVSTLKIQRTQQEDSAVYLCASSLREHSGGTDYEQYFGPGTRLTVT.

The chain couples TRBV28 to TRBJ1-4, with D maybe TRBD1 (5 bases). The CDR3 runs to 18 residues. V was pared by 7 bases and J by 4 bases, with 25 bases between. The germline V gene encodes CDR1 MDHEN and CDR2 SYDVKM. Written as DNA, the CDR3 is TGTGCCAGCATTCCTTCCATCGGGGGAGGGGCGGGTAATGAAAAACTGTTTTTT. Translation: CASIPSIGGGAGNEKLFF.

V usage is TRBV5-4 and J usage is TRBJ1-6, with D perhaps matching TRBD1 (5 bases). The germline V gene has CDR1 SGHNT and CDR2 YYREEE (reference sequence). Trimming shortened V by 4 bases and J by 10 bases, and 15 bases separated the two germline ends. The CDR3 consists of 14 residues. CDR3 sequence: CASSPPGQHSPLHF. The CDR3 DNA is TGTGCCAGCAGCCCGCCAGGACAACACTCACCCCTCCACTTT.

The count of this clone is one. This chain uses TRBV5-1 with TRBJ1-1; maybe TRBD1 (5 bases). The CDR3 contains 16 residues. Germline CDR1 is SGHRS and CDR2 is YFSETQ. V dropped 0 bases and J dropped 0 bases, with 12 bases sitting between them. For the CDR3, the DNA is TGCGCCAGCAGCTTGGCGAGTGGGGGGATGAACACTGAAGCTTTCTTT. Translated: CASSLASGGMNTEAFF.

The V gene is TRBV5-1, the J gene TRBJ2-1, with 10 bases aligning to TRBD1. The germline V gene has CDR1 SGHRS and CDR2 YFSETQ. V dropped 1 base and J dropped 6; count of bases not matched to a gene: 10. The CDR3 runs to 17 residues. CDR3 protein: CASSLRTSGTGVNEQFF. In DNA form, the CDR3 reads TGCGCCAGCAGCTTGAGGACCTCCGGGACAGGGGTCAATGAGCAGTTCTTC.

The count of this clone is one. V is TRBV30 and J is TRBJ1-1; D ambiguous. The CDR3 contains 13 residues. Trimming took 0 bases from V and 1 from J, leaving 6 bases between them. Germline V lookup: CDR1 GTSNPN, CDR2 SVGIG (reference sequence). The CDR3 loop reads CAWSVLGNTEAFF. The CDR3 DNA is TGTGCCTGGAGTGTACTCGGGAACACTGAAGCTTTCTTT.

The CDR3 here is CASSPLALTNEQFF. Written as DNA, the CDR3 is TGTGCCAGCAGTCCCTTAGCCCTGACCAATGAGCAGTTCTTC. This rearrangement joins TRBV27 to TRBJ2-1; D unclear. The CDR3 has 14 amino acids. Germline V CDR1 and CDR2: MNHEY, SMNVEV (reference sequence). Trimming took 5 bases from V and 6 from J, leaving 14 bases between them.